These 21 T cell receptor beta chains were sequenced from one sample in a study of T cell repertoires in cytomegalovirus infection. MiXCR was run by TCRdb on the reads, yielding one entry per CDR3 protein. This table has about 300,000 distinct CDR3 sequences, approximately 10% appearing once. Sequencing was done on a sample of PBMCs. The source is a human donor in good health (CMV status not recorded). Some clones in this sample may be carry-over from other donors' samples.

This clonotype has ten or more counts. The CDR3 DNA reads as TGTGCCAGCAGCGGGGGAGGGGTCGATGAGCAGTTCTTC. This translates into CASSGGGVDEQFF. V and J are TRBV7-6 and TRBJ2-1, with TRBD2 identical over 7 bases. Germline V CDR1 and CDR2: SGHVS, FNYEAQ. The CDR3 extends over 13 amino acids. V shed 5 bases, J shed 8 bases, and the junction held 6 bases outside the gene matches.

The V call is TRBV20-1, the J call TRBJ1-1, with a weak D call TRBD1 (5 bases). Germline V gives CDR1 DFQATT, CDR2 SNEGSKA (reference sequence). This CDR3 has 14 amino acids. V was pared by 6 bases and J by 5 bases, with 19 bases between. CDR3 DNA: TGCAGTGCCAGTCTCGGTCATGGGGGAACTGAAGCTTTCTTT. It encodes CSASLGHGGTEAFF.

This clonotype was seen many times. The gene calls are TRBV28 and TRBJ2-7; D possibly uses TRBD1 or TRBD2 (6 bases each). Germline assignment: CDR1 MDHEN and CDR2 SYDVKM. V lost 5 bases to trimming and J lost 4 bases, with 9 bases between them. This CDR3 is built from 12 residues. The CDR3 DNA reads TGTGCCAGCAGTAGGGGGGATTACGAGCAGTACGTC. Protein product: CASSRGDYEQYV.

Many counts were recorded for this clonotype. The chain links TRBV28 to TRBJ1-2; D perhaps matches TRBD1 (5 bases). Germline V gives CDR1 MDHEN, CDR2 SYDVKM. There are 15 residues in the CDR3. Trimming took 2 bases from V and 8 from J, leaving 18 bases between them. The CDR3 nucleotides read TGTGCCAGCAGTTTAGCCAGGCTGGGGGTGGGCGGCTACACCTTC. Encoded protein: CASSLARLGVGGYTF.

This clonotype was picked up many times. The chain combines TRBV28 with TRBJ2-7; 7 nucleotides align to TRBD1. This CDR3 has 14 residues. Germline loops: CDR1 MDHEN, CDR2 SYDVKM. V was pared by 6 bases and J by 1 base, with 6 bases of the junction left unmatched. This CDR3 reads CASSGDRASYEQYV. CDR3 DNA: TGTGCCAGCAGCGGTGACAGGGCGTCCTACGAGCAGTACGTC.

This clonotype was observed many times. V gene TRBV20-1 combines with J gene TRBJ2-5; 8 bases fit TRBD2. CDR3 length: 13 residues. Germline trimming cut 6 bases from V and 3 bases from J; bases unmatched to any gene: 6. Germline V lookup: CDR1 DFQATT, CDR2 SNEGSKA (reference sequence). CDR3 in amino acids: CSASLAVEETQYF. In DNA, the CDR3 is TGCAGTGCCTCACTAGCGGTTGAAGAGACCCAGTACTTC.

This clonotype was observed at least ten times. The chain employs TRBV5-8 and TRBJ2-1; D is unresolved. The CDR3 runs to 16 residues. Germline V gene data show CDR1 as SGHTS and CDR2 as YDEGEE. The germline V and J ends were trimmed by 2 bases and 9 bases, with 21 bases remaining between them. The CDR3, as DNA: TGTGCCAGCAGCTTTGTTGTCACAGTGGATGGTGGTGAGCAGTTCTTC. It is translated as CASSFVVTVDGGEQFF.

There are a few counts of this clonotype. The gene calls are TRBV4-1 and TRBJ2-2, with TRBD2 as a possible D gene (7 bases). The germline CDR1 and CDR2 sequences are MGHRA and YSYEKL. Trimming stripped 1 base from V and 0 bases from J, with 9 bases between. The CDR3 is made up of 16 amino acids. The CDR3 loop reads CASSQGGGPNTGELFF. CDR3 DNA: TGCGCCAGCAGCCAAGGCGGGGGCCCGAACACCGGGGAGCTGTTTTTT.

This clonotype was recorded many times. The V and J genes are TRBV2 and TRBJ2-6, with 7 bases lining up with TRBD1. V was clipped by 4 bases and J by 2 bases; unmatched bases: 2. CDR3 size: 15 residues. Germline assignment: CDR1 SNHLY and CDR2 FYNNEI. Written as DNA, the CDR3 is TGTGCCAGCAGTGGCGACAGGGCTGGGGCCAACGTCCTGACTTTC. Its protein is CASSGDRAGANVLTF.

With regard to this clonotype: A much larger clone differs by one base, so this may be a read error. V gene TRBV28 combines with J gene TRBJ1-3, with a tentative D call TRBD1 (5 bases). There are 15 residues in the CDR3. CDR1 is MDHEN and CDR2 is SYDVKM in the germline V gene. DNA of the CDR3: TGTGCCAGCCTGGGGCCTTCAACGACTGGAAACACCAGATATTTT. It yields the protein CASLGPSTTGNTRYF.

CDR3 nucleotides: TGCGCCAGCAGCCTGACACTAGCCAAAAACATTCAGTACTTC. It translates to CASSLTLAKNIQYF. The rearrangement uses TRBV5-1 and TRBJ2-4; no clear D. CDR1 is SGHRS and CDR2 is YFSETQ in the germline V gene. Trimming took 4 bases from V and 0 from J, leaving 8 bases between them. The CDR3 covers 14 residues.

The chain recombines TRBV27 with TRBJ2-5; a possible D gene is TRBD2 (6 bases). The CDR3 loop spans 14 amino acids. Trimming pared 3 bases from V and 6 bases from J, leaving 14 bases between. Per the germline V gene, CDR1 is MNHEY and CDR2 is SMNVEV (reference sequence). CDR3 protein: CASSLDGGGKTQYF. CDR3 DNA sequence: TGTGCCAGCAGTTTGGACGGTGGCGGGAAGACCCAGTACTTC.

The rearrangement links TRBV10-3 to TRBJ1-2; D may be TRBD1 (6 bases). The CDR3 is made up of 14 amino acids. From germline, CDR1 is ENHRY and CDR2 SYGVKD. V lost 7 bases, J lost 2 bases, and 14 bases lay in between. The chain's CDR3 is CAITDRQSNYGYTF. CDR3 DNA: TGTGCCATCACGGACAGACAAAGCAACTATGGCTACACCTTC.

There are many counts of this clonotype. The CDR3 coding sequence is TGTGCCAGCAGTGAATGGAGCTTTAGCGGGGGGGCCGATGAGCAGTTCTTC. Amino acid sequence: CASSEWSFSGGADEQFF. This chain uses TRBV25-1 with TRBJ2-1; 11 bases fit TRBD2. The CDR3 totals 17 residues. The trim removed 1 base at V and 8 bases at J, leaving 10 bases unmatched. CDR1 is MGHDK, CDR2 SYGVNS, per germline.

This clonotype was picked up many times. The V and J genes are TRBV7-3 and TRBJ1-1; D is ambiguous. Per the germline V gene, CDR1 is SGHTA and CDR2 is FQGTGA. V gave up 6 bases and J gave up 1 base, with 9 bases separating them. CDR3 size: 13 residues. CDR3 nucleotides: TGTGCCAGCAGAACGGACGGGAACACTGAAGCTTTCTTT. It specifies CASRTDGNTEAFF.

This clonotype came up many times. The rearrangement links TRBV14 to TRBJ1-1, with D hard to call. Germline V gene sequence: CDR1 SGHDN, CDR2 FVKESK. This CDR3 has 17 amino acids. V was cut by 1 base and J by 3 bases, with 18 bases left in between. CDR3 protein: CASSQVWVPGGDTEAFF. CDR3 DNA: TGTGCCAGCAGCCAAGTTTGGGTCCCAGGAGGAGACACTGAAGCTTTCTTT.

At least ten counts were recorded for this clonotype. This chain connects TRBV10-3 to TRBJ2-1; D is perhaps TRBD2 (6 bases). Germline-derived CDR1 and CDR2 are ENHRY and SYGVKD. Trimming cost V 6 bases and J 6 bases, with 15 bases left between them. CDR3 size: 14 residues. Written as DNA, the CDR3 is TGTGCCATCAGCGAGCGGGTAAAAGGCAATGAGCAGTTCTTC. Amino acid sequence: CAISERVKGNEQFF.

This clonotype was picked up a small number of times. The chain has TRBV20-1 and TRBJ2-3; TRBD2 aligns across 14 bases. CDR3 length equals 18 residues. The ends lost 4 bases at V and 3 bases at J; junction bases unmatched: 12. The V gene's germline CDR1 is DFQATT and CDR2 SNEGSKA (reference sequence). CDR3 sequence (DNA): TGCAGTGCTACCCGGACTAGCGGGGGGCGGAGCGGGACAGATACGCAGTATTTT. As protein: CSATRTSGGRSGTDTQYF.

Many counts were recorded for this clonotype. V and J are TRBV12-3 or TRBV12-4 and TRBJ2-1; D is unresolved. The CDR3 is 12 amino acids. Trimming stripped 3 bases from V and 8 bases from J, with 8 bases between. CDR3 amino acids: CASSFWMDEQFF. In DNA form, the CDR3 reads TGTGCCAGCAGTTTTTGGATGGATGAGCAGTTCTTC.

This clonotype was detected ten times or more. The chain carries TRBV5-1 and TRBJ1-5; maybe TRBD1 (6 bases). V dropped 1 base and J dropped 5 bases, with 16 bases sitting between them. Germline loops: CDR1 SGHRS, CDR2 YFSETQ. This CDR3 region has 16 residues. CDR3 protein: CASSLIPGAGDQPQHF. The CDR3 coding sequence is TGCGCCAGCAGCTTGATTCCGGGGGCAGGGGATCAGCCCCAGCATTTT.

This clonotype was counted many times. V gene TRBV5-1 combines with J gene TRBJ2-5, with TRBD1 identical over 9 bases. CDR3 length equals 15 residues. Losses at the gene ends were 4 bases for V and 3 bases for J; bases not matched to a gene: 7. Looked up from germline, CDR1 is SGHRS and CDR2 is YFSETQ. The CDR3 sequence: CASSRDTGGKETQYF. The DNA of the CDR3 is TGCGCCAGCAGCAGGGATACAGGGGGCAAAGAGACCCAGTACTTC.